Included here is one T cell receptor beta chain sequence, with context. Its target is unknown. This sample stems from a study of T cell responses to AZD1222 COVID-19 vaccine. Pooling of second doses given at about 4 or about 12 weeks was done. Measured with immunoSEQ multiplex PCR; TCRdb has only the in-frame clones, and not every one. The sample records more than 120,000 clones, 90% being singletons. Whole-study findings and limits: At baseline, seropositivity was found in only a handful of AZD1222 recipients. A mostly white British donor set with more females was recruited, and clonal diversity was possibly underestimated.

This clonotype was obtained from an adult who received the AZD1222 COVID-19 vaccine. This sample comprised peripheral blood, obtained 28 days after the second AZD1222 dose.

CDR3 DNA: TGCGCCAGCAGTCGGACAGCCCTCTCCTACGAGCAGTACTTC. Protein sequence: CASSRTALSYEQYF. The V and J genes are TRBV10-2 and TRBJ2-7, with D tentatively TRBD1 (6 bases). CDR3 length: 14 amino acids. From germline, CDR1 is WSHSY and CDR2 SAAADI. V was trimmed by 5 bases and J by 0 bases, leaving 11 bases between them.